This T cell receptor (beta chain) was captured in a study of T cells in Graves' hyperthyroidism and ophthalmopathy (dated by TCRdb to about 2019). The study in broad terms: Peripheral blood was collected at initial diagnosis, before any treatment. After sampling, hyperthyroidism patients received methimazole starting at 30 mg daily, and ophthalmopathy patients received high-dose intravenous methylprednisolone. The roughly 90 discovery patients were divided at random into training and test sets in a 7:3 ratio. Thyroid tissue and blood T-cell repertoires from several Graves' hyperthyroidism patients were also compared in the study. The paper describes TCR Vbeta CDR3 sequencing of roughly 130 peripheral blood samples, made up of some 42 ophthalmopathy patients, roughly 72 hyperthyroidism patients and approximately 17 progressor patients. Prospective prediction of ophthalmopathy was tested in an independent validation cohort consisting of about 20 hyperthyroidism patients and 15 or so patients who later progressed to ophthalmopathy. A discovery cohort of fewer than 110 patients, approximately 45 with Graves' ophthalmopathy and more than 55 with stable Graves' hyperthyroidism, was used to find distinguishing TCR V-J signatures.

Comment on this clonotype: The clone's antigen remains unknown. Base quality data are lacking; no much larger clone is found one base away.

Stable Graves' hyperthyroidism was defined as the absence of progression to ophthalmopathy over 18 months of follow-up. Hyperthyroidism patients were aged 18 to 65 years and newly diagnosed, with disease duration of less than 2 months. Exclusion was applied to patients with uncontrolled infections, other autoimmune diseases, pregnancy or lactation. Diagnoses were established on the basis of clinical symptoms, serum thyroxine and TRAb, thyroid ultrasound, and orbital computed tomography. PBMCs were isolated from about 9.2 ml of fresh peripheral blood by Ficoll-Paque density gradient centrifugation. Total RNA was extracted using Trizol reagent, and RNA quality was assessed on an Agilent 2100 Bioanalyzer. Amplification of TCR beta CDR3 regions was carried out from RNA transcripts. The TCR CDR3 was subjected to a first round of RT-PCR using the HTBI primer set and the Qiagen OneStep RT-PCR kit. Libraries were constructed in a second round of multiplex PCR, after which size selection and purification were carried out. Sequencing of the libraries was done on an Illumina HiSeq2000 using paired-end 100 bp reads. The authors' pipeline ran thus. SOAPnuke was used to process the raw data, throwing out any read that contained adapters or uncalled bases, had a mean Phred below 15, or lacked an exact constant-primer or identifier match. COPE v1.2.5 was used to merge the high-quality paired reads, and each unique nucleotide sequence was defined as a clonotype. MiTCR v1.1 was used to align clonotypes to the IMGT TRBV, TRBD and TRBJ reference segments. The analysis included only V-J combinations with a frequency above 0.0001, which together covered more than 98% of the repertoires. A TCS score was defined as the ratio between F50 (clonal expansion) and ExV (chaos), using BLOSUM62-based TCRdist between CDR3 peptides within each V-J. Welch's t-statistics and random forest reduced roughly 540 V-J features to roughly 13, which were used in a naive Bayes classifier (R e1071). TCRdb itself trimmed the public reads at Q25 with fastp, ran MiXCR and retained productive beta chains. All rows with the same CDR3 protein become a single entry with the most common DNA and genes. These V and J calls derive from TCRdb rather than the authors' analysis. The sample table shows roughly 570,000 distinct CDR3 sequences, and 15% to 19% are seen once. Of the sample, around 6.6% falls within the top ten clones.

The germline V gene (reference sequence) sets CDR1 to LNHDA and CDR2 to SQIVND. From cysteine to phenylalanine, the CDR3 is 13 amino acids long. The read is trimmed to its CDR3 DNA, 39 bases read in frame from base 1. Clipping removes 3 bases from V and 7 bases from J, with 5 as the unmatched junction base count. Overall study results and their limits: In validation, the model predicted progression to ophthalmopathy a median of about 6.5 months before onset, with roughly 68% sensitivity and roughly 73% specificity. Blood samples also contained most of the expanded thyroid clonotypes (frequency above 0.001), which suggests that blood repertoires may reflect thyroid immune responses. No statistical method was used to fix the sample size in advance, and group allocation was not hidden from the investigators. Ophthalmopathy was separated from stable hyperthyroidism by a 13 V-J signature model, with roughly 88% sensitivity and approximately 81% specificity obtained in cross-validation and 80%/75% obtained in testing.

The sequenced sample was blood. The rearrangement combines TRBV19 with TRBJ1-1; 7 bases in the junction line up with TRBD1. The source of this sequence is a woman under 40 with Graves' hyperthyroidism. The CDR3 protein: CASSIDRASEAFF. The sequence in DNA is TGTGCCAGTAGTATCGACAGGGCGAGTGAAGCTTTCTTT. Reference TRBV19 and TRBJ1-1 genes cover what lies past the CDR3, so the full variable domain is DGGITQSPKYLFRKEGQNVTLSCEQNLNHDAMYWYRQDPGQGLRLIYYSQIVNDFQKGDIAEGYSVSREKKESFPLTVTSAQKNPTAFYLCASSIDRASEAFFGQGTRLTVV.